Given below is one TCR beta chain in context. What antigen it recognizes has not been identified. Base quality data are lacking; no much larger clone is found one base away. Including the terminal cysteine and phenylalanine, the CDR3 comprises 13 residues. Kept here is only the CDR3 DNA, which spans 39 bases and is read in frame from base 1. CDR1 MNHNY and CDR2 SVGAGI were looked up in the germline V gene (reference sequence). The junction shows trimming of 6 bases on V and 3 bases on J, plus 11 bases between the germline ends. The data originate from a study of identical twins (TCRdb year 2016). With regard to the full study: TCR alpha and beta repertoires from monozygotic twins, unrelated adults of various ages and cord blood were deep-sequenced to test whether fetal clonotypes persist. To rule out contamination, replicate twin experiments were performed at different times with different library preparation protocols.

The study at large found these results: Out-of-frame TCR alpha sharing in monozygotic twins was systematically underestimated by recombination models, whereas sharing between unrelated individuals was in agreement with the recombination models. Conclusions relied on cross-sectional statistical analysis, since the same donors could not be followed over many years. Abundant cord blood beta clonotypes carried fewer insertions; young adult naive repertoires showed a weaker similar trend, while memory repertoires showed none. Compared with coincidental sharing between unrelated individuals, out-of-frame TCR alpha sequences shared between twins had an excess of sequences with low generation probability. Invariant T cells such as MAIT and iNKT could partly confound zero-insertion analyses, though diverse VJ usage argued against this for most clonotypes. In beta out-of-frame sequences, excess twin sharing was weaker, because having fewer shared sequences lowered the signal-to-noise ratio.

Library preparation was by 5' RACE. Sequencer: Illumina HiSeq 2000. Template switching introduced a universal primer binding site; the final cDNA contained a unique molecular identifier, enabling accurate counting of TCR cDNA molecules. First-strand cDNA for TCR alpha and beta chains was synthesized from specific primers in the conserved constant-segment region. Each cDNA library was double barcoded, with a SMART-Mk sample barcode plus Illumina barcodes, to control for contamination. Two successive PCR steps introduced TruSeq adapter sequences along with Illumina sample barcodes. TCR alpha and beta cDNA libraries were sequenced on the Illumina HiSeq platform with custom primers. From the authors' description of their analysis: Raw reads were processed with MiGEC to extract unique molecular identifiers, and MiXCR was used to determine CDR3 positions. Recombination models were inferred per individual with the repgenHMM and IGoR tools using an EM algorithm. The tcR package in R was used for shared clonotype analysis, with sharing normalized by the product of cloneset sizes. To study raw recombination free of thymic and clonal selection effects, out-of-frame nonproductive sequences were analyzed. TCRdb handled the public reads itself, with Q25 trimming in fastp and clone calling in MiXCR, and kept productive beta chains. For every CDR3 protein sequence, its rows merge into one entry that carries the most common genes and DNA. TCRdb assigned the V and J calls; the authors' analysis was not used. Recorded for this sample are a few hundred thousand distinct CDR3 sequences; about 8.9% of them occurred a single time. Less than 2.5% of the sample is taken by the ten largest.

Every donor was a healthy Caucasian. Three pairs of female monozygotic twins, all aged roughly 18 to 29 years, made up the twin cohort. Miltenyi CD45RO+ enrichment and human naive T-cell isolation kits were used to isolate memory (CD45RO+) and naive T cells from PBMC. These records were also assigned to another study, of yellow fever vaccine responses in identical twins. The second study's authors report: The T cell response to vaccination in identical twins was reported by the authors to appear partly convergent and partly personalized. In identical twins, the study followed T cell clones that responded to the vaccine with precision.

This chain joins TRBV6-6 to TRBJ1-1; the D gene is perhaps TRBD1, from 5 matching bases. The clonotype comes from a woman between 18 and 29 years old in good health. The sample taken for sequencing was memory (CD45RO+) T cells sorted from blood. The sample's cell subset or site label, in plain terms: CD45RO+ enriched T cells. The nucleotides read TGTGCCAGCAGCCGGGGGAGGGACACTGAAGCTTTCTTT. Translated, it gives CASSRGRDTEAFF.